The 13 T cell receptor beta chains presented below share a single source sample, sequenced in a study of blood T cell repertoires in COVID-19 (dated by TCRdb to the early 2020s). The method behind the library was the immunoSEQ multiplex PCR assay. TCRdb took over this immuneACCESS table, retaining in-frame rearrangements with V and J assigned. Such tables are incomplete; in checked studies, under half of the missing clones stem from an unresolved V gene, and the remainder is unexplained. This sample has more than 110,000 clones in its table, and 76% of those were observed once. Under 6% of the sample goes to the ten largest clones. Sequencing input: peripheral blood. All receptors derive from a woman aged 80 or over with active or convalescent COVID-19.

This clone has more than one count but fewer than ten. This sample also contains other DNA sequences that code for the same CDR3. V is TRBV7-9 and J is TRBJ2-5; 8 bases line up with TRBD2. The CDR3 has 16 amino acids. V was pared by 1 base and J by 0 bases, with 4 bases of the junction left unmatched. From germline, CDR1 is SEHNR and CDR2 FQNEAQ (reference sequence). CDR3 protein: CASSLGAGGYQETQYF. The CDR3 DNA sequence: TGTGCCAGCAGCTTAGGGGCGGGGGGCTACCAAGAGACCCAGTACTTC.

This clone has more than one count but fewer than ten. V is TRBV10-1 and J is TRBJ1-5; no definite D call. V lost 6 bases and J lost 3, with 18 bases in between. CDR3 length: 16 amino acids. The V gene's germline CDR1 is WNHNN and CDR2 SYGVQD (reference sequence). DNA of the CDR3: TGCGCCAGCAGACCTACGTCGAGAGCTCCCAATCAGCCCCAGCATTTT. It yields the protein CASRPTSRAPNQPQHF.

The CDR3 sequence: CSVGTGTGHDTQYF. In DNA, the CDR3 is TGCAGCGTAGGGACCGGGACAGGGCACGATACGCAGTATTTT. The V call is TRBV29-1, the J call TRBJ2-3; TRBD1 agrees at 9 bases. CDR1 is SQVTM, CDR2 ANQGSEA, per germline. The CDR3 spans 14 residues. J was trimmed by 6 bases and V by 6 bases; bases with no gene match: 10.

J is TRBJ2-3 and V is TRBV7-2; 11 nucleotides match TRBD2. This CDR3 region has 15 residues. CDR1 SGHTA and CDR2 FQGNSA come from the germline V gene. V lost 3 bases, J lost 5 bases, and 4 bases stayed unmatched. CDR3 amino acids: CASSLLAGGGDTQYF. DNA of the CDR3: TGTGCCAGCAGCTTGCTAGCGGGGGGAGGAGATACGCAGTATTTT. Supplemented by reference TRBV7-2 and TRBJ2-3, the full variable domain reads GAGVSQSPSNKVTEKGKDVELRCDPISGHTALYWYRQSLGQGLEFLIYFQGNSAPDKSGLPSDRFSAERTGGSVSTLTIQRTQQEDSAVYLCASSLLAGGGDTQYFGPGTRLTVL.

The chain links TRBV18 to TRBJ1-5, with TRBD1 matching over 8 bases. The CDR3 length is 17 residues. Trimming at V came to 3 bases and at J to 4 bases, leaving 11 bases not matched to a gene. Germline loops: CDR1 KGHSH, CDR2 LQKENI. DNA of the CDR3: TGTGCCAGCTCACCCGGACAGGGAAATGTGTATAATCAGCCCCAGCATTTT. It codes for CASSPGQGNVYNQPQHF.

CDR3 amino acids: CASSSHRGSPDGNTIYF. The CDR3, as DNA: TGTGCCAGTAGTTCCCATAGGGGGTCCCCTGATGGAAACACCATATATTTT. This rearrangement joins TRBV19 to TRBJ1-3, with TRBD1 as a possible D gene (6 bases). Germline CDR1 is LNHDA and CDR2 is SQIVND (reference sequence). The CDR3 totals 17 residues. The germline V and J ends were trimmed by 5 bases and 3 bases, with 20 bases remaining between them.

This clone was picked up a small number of times. V usage is TRBV28 and J usage is TRBJ1-3; D remains ambiguous. Trimming cost V 7 bases and J 0 bases, with 16 bases left between them. The CDR3 loop spans 16 amino acids. Germline V gives CDR1 MDHEN, CDR2 SYDVKM. In DNA form, the CDR3 reads TGTGCCAGCATATTGGCCGGGATTAACTCTGGAAACACCATATATTTT. Encoded protein: CASILAGINSGNTIYF.

This clone came up a few times. The chain is built from TRBV19 and TRBJ1-3; TRBD1 matches at 9 bases. The junction had 10 bases not matched to a gene; V was cut back by 4 bases and J by 3 bases. The CDR3 has 17 residues. The germline V gene encodes CDR1 LNHDA and CDR2 SQIVND (reference sequence). The CDR3 sequence: CASSTQQGARGGNTIYF. Here the CDR3 DNA reads TGTGCCAGTAGTACCCAACAGGGGGCAAGAGGTGGAAACACCATATATTTT.

The chain uses TRBV3-1 (or the pseudogene TRBV3-2) and TRBJ2-5; 9 nucleotides match TRBD1. This CDR3 region has 15 residues. Trimming cost V 3 bases and J 4 bases; bases outside gene matches: 6. From germline, CDR1 is LGHDT and CDR2 YNNKEL (reference sequence). The CDR3 DNA follows: TGTGCCAGCAGCCAGGGACAGGGACAAGGAGAGACCCAGTACTTC. Translation gives CASSQGQGQGETQYF.

There are a few counts of this clone. The chain recombines TRBV18 with TRBJ2-2; D possibly corresponds to TRBD1 (5 bases). V gave up 3 bases and J gave up 4 bases, with 15 bases separating them. This CDR3 is built from 16 residues. CDR1 is KGHSH and CDR2 is LQKENI in the germline V gene. CDR3 residues: CASSPLGHSSTGELFF. The CDR3 DNA follows: TGTGCCAGCTCACCTCTCGGACACTCCAGCACCGGGGAGCTGTTTTTT.

The J gene is TRBJ2-2, the V gene TRBV27; TRBD2 aligns across 16 bases. Trimming removed 10 bases from V and 1 base from J; junction bases left unmatched: 12. CDR3 length: 19 amino acids. Germline V gene data show CDR1 as MNHEY and CDR2 as SMNVEV (reference sequence). The CDR3 DNA follows: TGTGCCACCTCCTCCCCGGGACTAGCGGGGGGGGTGAACACCGGGGAGCTGTTTTTT. Amino acid sequence: CATSSPGLAGGVNTGELFF.

This rearrangement joins TRBV19 to TRBJ1-4; TRBD1 matches at 8 bases. V dropped 7 bases and J dropped 5; count of bases not matched to a gene: 6. The germline CDR1 and CDR2 sequences are LNHDA and SQIVND (reference sequence). CDR3 size: 14 residues. CDR3 bases: TGTGCCAGTACGGAGACAGGGGTGAATGAAAAACTGTTTTTT. Translated: CASTETGVNEKLFF. The entire variable domain, with the rest obtained from reference TRBV19 and TRBJ1-4, is as follows: DGGITQSPKYLFRKEGQNVTLSCEQNLNHDAMYWYRQDPGQGLRLIYYSQIVNDFQKGDIAEGYSVSREKKESFPLTVTSAQKNPTAFYLCASTETGVNEKLFFGSGTQLSVL.

This rearrangement joins TRBV7-9 to TRBJ1-2; maybe TRBD1 (5 bases). The germline V gene encodes CDR1 SEHNR and CDR2 FQNEAQ (reference sequence). Trimming cost V 3 bases and J 5 bases, with 10 bases left between them. There are 13 residues in the CDR3. In DNA, the CDR3 is TGTGCCAGCAGCTTGGGTCAGGGTTATGGCTACACCTTC. Amino acid sequence: CASSLGQGYGYTF.